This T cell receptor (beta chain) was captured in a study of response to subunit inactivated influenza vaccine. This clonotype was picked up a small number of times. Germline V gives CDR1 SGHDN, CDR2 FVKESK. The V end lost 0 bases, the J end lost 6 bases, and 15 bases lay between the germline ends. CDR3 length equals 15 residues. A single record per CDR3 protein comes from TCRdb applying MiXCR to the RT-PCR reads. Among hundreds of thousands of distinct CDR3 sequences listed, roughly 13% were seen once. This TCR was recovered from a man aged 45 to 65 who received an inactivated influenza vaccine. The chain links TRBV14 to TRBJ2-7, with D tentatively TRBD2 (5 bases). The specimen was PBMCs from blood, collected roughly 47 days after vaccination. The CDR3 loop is CASSQDYTGRGEQYF. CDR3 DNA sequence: TGTGCCAGCAGCCAAGATTATACGGGCCGGGGCGAGCAGTACTTC.